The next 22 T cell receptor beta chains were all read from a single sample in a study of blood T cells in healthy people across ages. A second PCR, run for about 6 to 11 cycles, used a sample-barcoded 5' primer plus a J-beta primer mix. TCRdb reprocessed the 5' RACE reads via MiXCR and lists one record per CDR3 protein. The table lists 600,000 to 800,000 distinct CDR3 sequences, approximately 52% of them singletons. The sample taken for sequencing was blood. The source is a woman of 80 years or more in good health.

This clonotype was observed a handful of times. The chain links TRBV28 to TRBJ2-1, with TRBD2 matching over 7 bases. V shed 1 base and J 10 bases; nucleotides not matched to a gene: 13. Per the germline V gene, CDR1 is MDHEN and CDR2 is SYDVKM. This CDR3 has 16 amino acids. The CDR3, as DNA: TGTGCCAGCAGTTTATCAAGAGCGGGGCACTCCTACGAGCAGTTCTTC. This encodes CASSLSRAGHSYEQFF.

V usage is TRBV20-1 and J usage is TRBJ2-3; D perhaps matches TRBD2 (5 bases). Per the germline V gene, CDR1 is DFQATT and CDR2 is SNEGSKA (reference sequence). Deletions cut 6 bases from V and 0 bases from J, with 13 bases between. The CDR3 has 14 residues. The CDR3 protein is CSATPSSSTDTQYF. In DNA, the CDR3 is TGCAGTGCAACACCTAGCTCGAGCACAGATACGCAGTATTTT.

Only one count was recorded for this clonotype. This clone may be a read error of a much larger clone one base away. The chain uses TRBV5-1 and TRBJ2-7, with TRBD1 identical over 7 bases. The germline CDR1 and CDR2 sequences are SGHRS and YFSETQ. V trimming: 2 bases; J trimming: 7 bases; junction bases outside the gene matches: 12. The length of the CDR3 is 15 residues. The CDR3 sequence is CASSLSTGAGNEQYF. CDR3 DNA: TGCGCCAGCAGCTTATCTACAGGGGCGGGCAATGAGCAGTACTTC.

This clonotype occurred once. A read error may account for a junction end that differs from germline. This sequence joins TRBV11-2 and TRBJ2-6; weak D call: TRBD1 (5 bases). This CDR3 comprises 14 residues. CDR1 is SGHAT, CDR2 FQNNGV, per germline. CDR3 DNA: TGTGCCAGCAGACTGACCTCTGGGGCCGACGTCCTGACTTTC. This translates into CASRLTSGADVLTF.

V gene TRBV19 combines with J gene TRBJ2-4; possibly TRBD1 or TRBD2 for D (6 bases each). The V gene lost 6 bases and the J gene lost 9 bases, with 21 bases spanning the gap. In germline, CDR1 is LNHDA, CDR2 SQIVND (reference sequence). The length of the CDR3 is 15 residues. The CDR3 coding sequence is TGTGCCAGTAGCCCAAACTGGGGGGCAATTGTCATTCAGTACTTC. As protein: CASSPNWGAIVIQYF.

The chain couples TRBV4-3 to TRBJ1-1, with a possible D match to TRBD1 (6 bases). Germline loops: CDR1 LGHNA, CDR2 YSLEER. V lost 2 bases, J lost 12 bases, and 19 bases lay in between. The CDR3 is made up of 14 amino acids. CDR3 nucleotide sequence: TGCGCCAGCAGCCAACTAGGCGAGGGGGGAGAATCTTTCTTT. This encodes CASSQLGEGGESFF.

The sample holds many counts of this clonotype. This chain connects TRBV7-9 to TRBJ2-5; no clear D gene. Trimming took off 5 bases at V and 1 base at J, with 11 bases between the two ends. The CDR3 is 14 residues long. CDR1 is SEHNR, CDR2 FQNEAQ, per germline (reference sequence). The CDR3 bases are TGTGCCAGCAGCCACTGGACCATCCAAGAGACCCAGTACTTC. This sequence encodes CASSHWTIQETQYF.

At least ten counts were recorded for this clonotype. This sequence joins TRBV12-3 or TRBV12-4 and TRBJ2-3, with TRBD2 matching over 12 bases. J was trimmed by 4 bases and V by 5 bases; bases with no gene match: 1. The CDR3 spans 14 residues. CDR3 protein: CASSASGRADTQYF. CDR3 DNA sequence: TGTGCCAGCAGTGCTAGCGGGAGGGCAGATACGCAGTATTTT.

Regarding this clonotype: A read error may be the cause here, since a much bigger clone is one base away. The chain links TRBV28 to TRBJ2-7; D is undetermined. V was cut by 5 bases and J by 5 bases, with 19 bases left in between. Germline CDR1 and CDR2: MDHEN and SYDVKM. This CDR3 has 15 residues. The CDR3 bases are TGTGCCAGCAGTCCCAGGACCACACGGCCTAACGAGCAGTACTTC. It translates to CASSPRTTRPNEQYF.

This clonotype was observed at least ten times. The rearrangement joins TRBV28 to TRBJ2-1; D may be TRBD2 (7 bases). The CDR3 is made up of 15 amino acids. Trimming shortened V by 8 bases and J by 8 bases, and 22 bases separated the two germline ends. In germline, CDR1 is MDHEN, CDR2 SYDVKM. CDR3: CASGTRGRGWYEQFF. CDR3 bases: TGTGCCAGCGGAACGAGGGGGAGGGGATGGTATGAGCAGTTCTTC.

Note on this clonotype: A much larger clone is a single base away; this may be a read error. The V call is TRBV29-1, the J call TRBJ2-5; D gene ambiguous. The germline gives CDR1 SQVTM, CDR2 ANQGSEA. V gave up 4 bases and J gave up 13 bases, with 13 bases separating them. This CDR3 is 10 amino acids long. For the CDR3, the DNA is TGCAGCGTTGGTACAGAGCAACGGTACTTC. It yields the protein CSVGTEQRYF.

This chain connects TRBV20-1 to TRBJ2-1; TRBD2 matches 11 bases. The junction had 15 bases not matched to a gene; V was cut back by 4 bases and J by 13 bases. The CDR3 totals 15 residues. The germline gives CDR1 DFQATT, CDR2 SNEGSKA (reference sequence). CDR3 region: CSATAFGTSGETQFF. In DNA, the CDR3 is TGCAGTGCTACCGCTTTCGGGACTAGCGGAGAGACCCAGTTCTTC.

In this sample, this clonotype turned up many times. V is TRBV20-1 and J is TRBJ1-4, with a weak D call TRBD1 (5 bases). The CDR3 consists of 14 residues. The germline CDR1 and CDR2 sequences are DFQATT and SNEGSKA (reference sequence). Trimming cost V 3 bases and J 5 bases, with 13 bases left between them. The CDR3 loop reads CSARTDTNNEKLFF. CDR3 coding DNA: TGCAGTGCTAGGACGGACACCAACAATGAAAAACTGTTTTTT.

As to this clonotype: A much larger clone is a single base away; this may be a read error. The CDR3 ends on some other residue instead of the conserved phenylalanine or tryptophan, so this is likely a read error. CDR3 sequence (DNA): TGCAGTGGGGCTAGCGGAATATCCTACGAGCAGTACTTG. Translation: CSGASGISYEQYL. V and J are TRBV20-1 and TRBJ2-7, with 7 bases aligning to TRBD2. Unmatched junction bases numbered 7, after V lost 7 bases and J lost 1 base. Looked up from germline, CDR1 is DFQATT and CDR2 is SNEGSKA (reference sequence). CDR3 size: 13 residues.

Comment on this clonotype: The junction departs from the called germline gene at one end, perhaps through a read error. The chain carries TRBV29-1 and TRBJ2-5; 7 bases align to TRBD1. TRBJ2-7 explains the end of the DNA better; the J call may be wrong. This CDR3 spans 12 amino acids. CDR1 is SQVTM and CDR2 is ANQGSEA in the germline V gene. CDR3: CGVEVTGDEQYF. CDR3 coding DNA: TGCGGCGTTGAAGTAACAGGGGACGAGCAGTACTTC.

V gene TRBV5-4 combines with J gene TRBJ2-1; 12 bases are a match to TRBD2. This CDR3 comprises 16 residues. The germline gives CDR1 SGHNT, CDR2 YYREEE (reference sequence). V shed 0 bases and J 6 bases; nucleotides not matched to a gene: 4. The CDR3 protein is CASSLGGLAGTNEQFF. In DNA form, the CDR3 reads TGTGCCAGCAGCTTGGGCGGACTAGCGGGAACCAATGAGCAGTTCTTC. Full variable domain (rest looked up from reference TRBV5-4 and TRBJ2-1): ETGVTQSPTHLIKTRGQQVTLRCSSQSGHNTVSWYQQALGQGPQFIFQYYREEENGRGNFPPRFSGLQFPNYSSELNVNALELDDSALYLCASSLGGLAGTNEQFFGPGTRLTVL.

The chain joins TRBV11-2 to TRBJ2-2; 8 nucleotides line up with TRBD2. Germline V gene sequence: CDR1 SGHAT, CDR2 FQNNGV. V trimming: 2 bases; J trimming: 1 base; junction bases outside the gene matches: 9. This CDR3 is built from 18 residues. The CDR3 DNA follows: TGTGCCAGCAGCTTAAAATCTTCGGCGGGAGGGAACACCGGGGAGCTGTTTTTT. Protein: CASSLKSSAGGNTGELFF.

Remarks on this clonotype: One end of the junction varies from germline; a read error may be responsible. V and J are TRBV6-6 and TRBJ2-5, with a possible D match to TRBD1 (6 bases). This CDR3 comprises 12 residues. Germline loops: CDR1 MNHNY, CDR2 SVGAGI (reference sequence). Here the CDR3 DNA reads TGTGCTAGCAGAGGACAGAACTACGAGCAGAACTTC. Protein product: CASRGQNYEQNF.

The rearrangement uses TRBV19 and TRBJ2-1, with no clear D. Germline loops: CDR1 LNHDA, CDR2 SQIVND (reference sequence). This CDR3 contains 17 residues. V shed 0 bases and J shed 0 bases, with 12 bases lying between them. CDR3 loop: CASSIDPGGASYNEQFF. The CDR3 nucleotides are TGTGCCAGTAGTATAGATCCGGGCGGAGCCTCCTACAATGAGCAGTTCTTC.

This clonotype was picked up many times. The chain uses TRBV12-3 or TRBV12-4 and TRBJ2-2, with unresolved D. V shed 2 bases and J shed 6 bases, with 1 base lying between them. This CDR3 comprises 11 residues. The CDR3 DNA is TGTGCCAGCAGTTTACCCGGGGAGCTGTTTTTT. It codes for CASSLPGELFF.

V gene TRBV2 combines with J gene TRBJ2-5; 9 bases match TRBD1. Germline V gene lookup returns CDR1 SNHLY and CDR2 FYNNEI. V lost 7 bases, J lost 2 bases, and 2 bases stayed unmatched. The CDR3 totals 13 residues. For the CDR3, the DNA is TGTGCCAGCATGGACAGGGGACAAGAGACCCAGTACTTC. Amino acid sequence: CASMDRGQETQYF.

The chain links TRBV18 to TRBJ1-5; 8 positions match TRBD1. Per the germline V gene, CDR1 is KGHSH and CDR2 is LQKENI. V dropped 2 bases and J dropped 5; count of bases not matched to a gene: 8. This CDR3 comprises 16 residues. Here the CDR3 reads CASSPGTGGIYQPQHF. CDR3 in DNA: TGTGCCAGCTCACCAGGGACAGGAGGGATATATCAGCCCCAGCATTTT.